This passage covers 9 T cell receptor beta chains from one sample sequenced in a study of early T cells in non-severe SARS-CoV-2 infection. One entry per CDR3 protein, called by TCRdb with MiXCR from the 5' RACE reads. The sample records 70,000 to 85,000 distinct CDR3 sequences, around an eighth being singletons. Sequencing was carried out using whole blood. Every receptor here comes from an adult who was a healthcare worker with PCR-confirmed SARS-CoV-2 infection or an uninfected control (not recorded which).

The sample holds a few counts of this clonotype. The V gene is TRBV9, the J gene TRBJ1-6; D is uncertain. From germline, CDR1 is SGDLS and CDR2 YYNGEE. The CDR3 loop spans 13 amino acids. Trimming shortened V by 0 bases and J by 9 bases, and 7 bases separated the two germline ends. In DNA, the CDR3 is TGTGCCAGCAGCGTAGAATTGTCTTCACCCCTCCACTTT. It translates to CASSVELSSPLHF.

This clonotype showed up just a few times. The chain has TRBV6-5 and TRBJ1-2; unclear D gene. This CDR3 comprises 16 residues. The V and J ends lost 0 bases and 1 base respectively, with 12 bases between them. Germline V gene data show CDR1 as MNHEY and CDR2 as SVGAGI. DNA for the CDR3: TGTGCCAGCAGTTACTCCACCCTCGCTCATAACTATGGCTACACCTTC. Protein: CASSYSTLAHNYGYTF.

The chain recombines TRBV12-3 or TRBV12-4 with TRBJ2-1; 10 nucleotides line up with TRBD1. The CDR3 is made up of 16 amino acids. Germline trimming cut 2 bases from V and 8 bases from J; bases unmatched to any gene: 9. CDR3 sequence reads: CASSLRLGQGKDEQFF. As DNA, the CDR3 is TGTGCCAGCAGTTTAAGGCTGGGACAGGGGAAGGATGAGCAGTTCTTC.

V is TRBV4-2 and J is TRBJ1-1, with D maybe TRBD1 (6 bases). V was shortened by 4 bases and J by 4 bases, with 19 bases between the two germline ends. CDR3 length: 16 residues. Per the germline V gene, CDR1 is LGHNA and CDR2 is YNFKEQ. CDR3 residues: CASSPSEGGPSTEAFF. In DNA form, the CDR3 reads TGTGCCAGCAGCCCCTCCGAGGGGGGCCCCAGCACTGAAGCTTTCTTT.

The chain combines TRBV2 with TRBJ1-1; D might be TRBD1 (5 bases). CDR1 SNHLY and CDR2 FYNNEI come from the germline V gene. The CDR3 runs to 12 residues. Trimming removed 9 bases at V and 1 base at J, with 9 bases between. The CDR3 DNA is TGTGCCAGTGGACAATCGAACACTGAAGCTTTCTTT. This sequence encodes CASGQSNTEAFF.

This clonotype was recorded many times. This chain joins TRBV7-8 and TRBJ2-1, with D uncertain. Germline loops: CDR1 SGHVS, CDR2 FQNEAQ. This CDR3 has 16 residues. V lost 5 bases and J lost 0, with 14 bases in between. CDR3 in DNA: TGTGCCAGCAGCGTTATAAACAGCCTCTCCTACAATGAGCAGTTCTTC. Protein product: CASSVINSLSYNEQFF. The full variable domain, its missing parts supplied by reference TRBV7-8 and TRBJ2-1, is GAGVSQSPRYKVAKRGQDVALRCDPISGHVSLFWYQQALGQGPEFLTYFQNEAQLDKSGLPSDRFFAERPEGSVSTLKIQRTQQEDSAVYLCASSVINSLSYNEQFFGPGTRLTVL.

This clonotype has more than one count but fewer than ten. The chain uses TRBV7-9 and TRBJ1-6, with no clear D. This CDR3 contains 14 residues. V gave up 3 bases and J gave up 6 bases, with 9 bases separating them. The germline CDR1 and CDR2 sequences are SEHNR and FQNEAQ (reference sequence). CDR3 sequence: CASSLHSFNSPLHF. The CDR3 bases are TGTGCCAGCAGCTTGCACAGTTTTAATTCACCCCTCCACTTT. Complete variable domain (other parts from reference TRBV7-9 and TRBJ1-6): DTGVSQNPRHKITKRGQNVTFRCDPISEHNRLYWYRQTLGQGPEFLTYFQNEAQLEKSRLLSDRFSAERPKGSFSTLEIQRTEQGDSAMYLCASSLHSFNSPLHFGNGTRLTVT.

This clonotype was recorded a few times. The chain has TRBV29-1 and TRBJ2-1; 12 nucleotides line up with TRBD2. Trimming took 1 base from V and 3 from J; bases not matched to a gene: 4. This CDR3 contains 16 residues. Per the germline V gene, CDR1 is SQVTM and CDR2 is ANQGSEA. CDR3 region: CSVEGLAGGIYNEQFF. The CDR3 nucleotides are TGCAGCGTTGAAGGTCTAGCGGGAGGGATCTACAATGAGCAGTTCTTC.

The gene calls are TRBV19 and TRBJ2-3; D is undetermined. Germline lookup yields CDR1 LNHDA and CDR2 SQIVND (reference sequence). The CDR3 runs to 15 residues. Deletions cut 6 bases from V and 2 bases from J, with 15 bases between. The chain's CDR3 is CASRSWGADTDTQYF. The CDR3 coding sequence is TGTGCCAGTAGATCTTGGGGTGCGGACACAGATACGCAGTATTTT.